This TCR beta chain was captured in a study of CD8+CD57+ T cells in acquired aplastic anemia. Study results and limitations: CD8+CD57+ cells (from patients) displayed lower diversity than the total CD4+ and CD8+ pools did.

In patients chosen for sequencing, flow cytometry had shown CD8+CD57+ cell expansion. There was no therapy given to any patient before the blood sampling took place. CD8+CD57+ cells enriched with beads gave a mean 1.6 ug DNA. V dropped 7 bases and J dropped 5 bases, with 10 bases sitting between them. The CDR3 has 12 residues. Germline V CDR1 and CDR2: MNHNY, SVGAGI (reference sequence). Turning to this clonotype: Its target is unknown.

The use of genomic DNA as template underpinned the TCR beta VDJ and CDR3 profiling. TCRdb processed the reads anew with MiXCR; each CDR3 protein has one entry. Of some 20,000 distinct CDR3 sequences in the sample, 30% to 40% were seen once. The chain joins TRBV6-6 to TRBJ2-3, with D tentatively TRBD2 (6 bases). The sequenced sample was CD8+CD57+ T cells sorted from PBMCs. Subset of the sample: bead-enriched CD8+CD57+ effector memory T cells from SAA patients. This TCR was recovered from a human donor with aplastic anemia. CDR3 DNA sequence: TGTGCCAGCAAGGAGGGCCAAGATACGCAGTATTTT. Its translation is CASKEGQDTQYF.